These 6 T cell receptor beta chains were all obtained from the same sample, sequenced in a study of shared clonotypes between healthy human individuals. TCRdb keeps only in-frame clones here, not all; method: immunoSEQ multiplex PCR. Of over 850,000 clones in the sample, roughly 74% were seen once. Material: memory CD4+ T cells from PBMCs. Subset in this sample: CD45RA-negative fraction. All receptors come from a man aged 18 to 30 in good health. Some clones in this sample may be carry-over from other donors' samples.

This rearrangement joins TRBV2 to TRBJ1-2, with D possibly matching TRBD1 (6 bases). This CDR3 spans 14 amino acids. Trimming shortened V by 8 bases and J by 0 bases, and 13 bases separated the two germline ends. The V gene's germline CDR1 is SNHLY and CDR2 FYNNEI. For the CDR3, the DNA is TGTGCCAGCGGGGGCAGGGTTCCTAACTATGGCTACACCTTC. This codes for CASGGRVPNYGYTF.

The chain links TRBV7-9 to TRBJ2-1; 8 bases line up with TRBD2. The germline V gene has CDR1 SEHNR and CDR2 FQNEAQ (reference sequence). The ends lost 4 bases at V and 4 bases at J; junction bases unmatched: 9. CDR3 length equals 16 residues. The CDR3 nucleotides read TGTGCCAGCAGCTCGCAACTAGCGGCATCATACAATGAGCAGTTCTTC. This codes for CASSSQLAASYNEQFF.

This chain uses TRBV5-1 with TRBJ1-1; D might be TRBD1 (5 bases). Trimming removed 4 bases from V and 4 bases from J, with 17 bases in between. The CDR3 contains 15 residues. Germline V gene sequence: CDR1 SGHRS, CDR2 YFSETQ. DNA for the CDR3: TGCGCCAGCAGCGGAACCCAGGGTGGGAGCACTGAAGCTTTCTTT. This encodes CASSGTQGGSTEAFF.

The chain is built from TRBV7-2 and TRBJ1-2; D may be TRBD1 (6 bases). CDR3 size: 16 residues. Germline V gene sequence: CDR1 SGHTA, CDR2 FQGNSA. V was clipped by 0 bases and J by 7 bases, with 18 bases between them. The CDR3 is CASSLARGPGAGGYTF. CDR3 DNA: TGTGCCAGCAGCTTAGCACGGGGTCCGGGGGCAGGTGGCTACACCTTC. Full variable domain (missing parts from reference TRBV7-2 and TRBJ1-2): GAGVSQSPSNKVTEKGKDVELRCDPISGHTALYWYRQSLGQGLEFLIYFQGNSAPDKSGLPSDRFSAERTGGSVSTLTIQRTQQEDSAVYLCASSLARGPGAGGYTFGSGTRLTVV.

This clone was seen a single time. This chain connects TRBV4-2 to TRBJ2-3; 7 bases map to TRBD1. The CDR3 has 16 amino acids. Germline CDR1 and CDR2: LGHNA and YNFKEQ. Losses at the gene ends were 1 base for V and 6 bases for J; bases not matched to a gene: 10. CDR3 coding DNA: TGTGCCAGCAGCCAAGTCAGACAGGGCACGATGGATACGCAGTATTTT. Amino acid sequence: CASSQVRQGTMDTQYF.

The rearrangement joins TRBV30 to TRBJ1-2; maybe TRBD1 (6 bases). Germline CDR1 is GTSNPN and CDR2 is SVGIG (reference sequence). Trimming cost V 3 bases and J 6 bases, with 11 bases left between them. This CDR3 is built from 12 residues. The CDR3 DNA reads TGTGCCTGGAGCTTTCGGGGGCATGGCTACACCTTC. It is translated as CAWSFRGHGYTF.